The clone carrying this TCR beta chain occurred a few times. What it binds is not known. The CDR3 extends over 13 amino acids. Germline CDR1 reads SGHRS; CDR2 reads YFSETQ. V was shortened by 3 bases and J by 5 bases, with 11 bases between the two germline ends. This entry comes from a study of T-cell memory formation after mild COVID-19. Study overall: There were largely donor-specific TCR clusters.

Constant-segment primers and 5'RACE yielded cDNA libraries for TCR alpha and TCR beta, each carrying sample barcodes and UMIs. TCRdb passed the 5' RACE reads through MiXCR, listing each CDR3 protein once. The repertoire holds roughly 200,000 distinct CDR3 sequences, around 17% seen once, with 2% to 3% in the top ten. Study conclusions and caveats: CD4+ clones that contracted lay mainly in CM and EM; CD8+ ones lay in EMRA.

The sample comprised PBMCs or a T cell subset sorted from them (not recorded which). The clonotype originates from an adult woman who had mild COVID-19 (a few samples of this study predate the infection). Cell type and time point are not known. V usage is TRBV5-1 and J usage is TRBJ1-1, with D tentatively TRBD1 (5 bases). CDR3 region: CASSSRGMTEAFF. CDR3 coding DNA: TGCGCCAGCAGCTCTAGGGGTATGACTGAAGCTTTCTTT.